This TCR beta chain was sequenced during a study of blood T cell repertoires in COVID-19. Study overall: Acute and convalescent COVID-19 specimens originated in the United States, Italy and Spain. T cells, B-cell-depleted T cells, or PBMCs supplied cDNA or gDNA.

This CDR3 contains 14 residues. Germline values: CDR1 LNHDA, CDR2 SQIVND (reference sequence). Trimming left V 7 bases short and J 5 bases short, with 14 bases between. Authors' data handling: Cell counts per sample came from amplifying reference gene primers. Using immunoSEQ multiplex PCR, the repertoire was profiled, and TCRdb retains in-frame clones only, with some absent. For V, J and clone size, that table is used; D and trimming come from the DNA. The table lists approximately 120,000 clones, around 63% of them singletons, with over 2% in the top ten. Source material: peripheral blood. The V gene is TRBV19, the J gene TRBJ2-2, with unresolved D. The sequence was collected from a woman in her 70s with acute or convalescent COVID-19. CDR3 DNA sequence: TGTGCCAGTACCCCGTCCCTAGTTACCGGGGAGCTGTTTTTT. It codes for CASTPSLVTGELFF.